A selection of T cell receptor beta chains follows, all from one sample in a study of glioma-infiltrating T cells. MiXCR, applied by TCRdb to the multiplex PCR reads, yields one record per CDR3 protein. The sample carries around 120,000 distinct CDR3 sequences, roughly a quarter recorded once. Sequenced: glioma tissue, nonneoplastic brain tissue, or PBMCs (not recorded which). The receptors derive from a human donor with low-grade glioma or glioblastoma, undergoing nonglioma brain surgery, or in good health (not recorded which). CDR3s include the opening cysteine and the closing phenylalanine or tryptophan. Each record gives: D gene, CDR3 length, V gene, J gene, clone size, CDR3 protein, CDR3 DNA. D genes are given only for firm matches. Rows give clone size only sometimes, using once, few, many, or a class for an expanded clone.

.	13	TRBV20-1	TRBJ2-1	many	CSATYTIYNEQFF	TGCAGTGCTACCTACACAATTTACAATGAGCAGTTCTTC
TRBD2	15	TRBV5-4	TRBJ2-3	.	CASSFGGARTDTQYF	TGTGCCAGCAGCTTCGGGGGGGCCCGCACAGATACGCAGTATTTT
.	14	TRBV6-1	TRBJ2-3	.	CASRWQASTDTQYF	TGTGCCAGCAGGTGGCAGGCAAGCACAGATACGCAGTATTTT
TRBD1	12	TRBV29-1	TRBJ1-1	.	CSVDRVNTEAFF	TGCAGCGTGGACAGGGTGAACACTGAAGCTTTCTTT
.	15	TRBV6-1	TRBJ2-3	many	CASSLQRSSTDTQYF	TGTGCCAGCAGCCTTCAAAGATCTAGCACAGATACGCAGTATTTT
TRBD2	15	TRBV4-1	TRBJ2-3	many	CASSQPAGGQDTQYF	TGCGCCAGCAGCCAACCAGCGGGGGGTCAAGATACGCAGTATTTT
.	15	TRBV25-1	TRBJ2-5	many	CASSEIFGLQETQYF	TGTGCCAGCAGTGAGATCTTCGGACTACAAGAGACCCAGTACTTC
TRBD2	15	TRBV6-1	TRBJ2-3	.	CASSWRGSGADTQYF	TGTGCCAGCAGTTGGCGGGGGTCTGGGGCAGATACGCAGTATTTT
.	15	TRBV2	TRBJ2-5	.	CASSPRRDYQETQYF	TGTGCCAGCAGCCCTCGACGGGACTACCAAGAGACCCAGTACTTC
TRBD1	16	TRBV20-1	TRBJ1-6	many	CSARDLTGINNSPLHF	TGCAGTGCTAGAGACCTGACAGGGATCAATAATTCACCCCTCCACTTT
.	12	TRBV25-1	TRBJ2-3	many	CASGGGTDTQYF	TGTGCCAGCGGGGGCGGTACAGATACGCAGTATTTT
.	13	TRBV20-1	TRBJ1-1	many	CSARDRASTEAFF	TGCAGTGCTAGAGATAGGGCGAGCACTGAAGCTTTCTTT
.	13	TRBV7-9	TRBJ2-3	.	CASSRQSTDTQYF	TGTGCCAGCAGCCGACAGAGCACAGATACGCAGTATTTT
.	14	TRBV10-3	TRBJ1-5	.	CAIRANGDNQPQHF	TGTGCCATCAGAGCGAATGGGGACAATCAGCCCCAGCATTTT
.	17	TRBV15	TRBJ1-1	many	CATSRDRASGMNTEAFF	TGTGCCACCAGCAGAGATCGGGCCAGTGGAATGAACACTGAAGCTTTCTTT
.	16	TRBV6-1	TRBJ2-3	many	CASSRGPQTSTDTQYF	TGTGCCAGCAGTCGGGGACCTCAGACTAGCACAGATACGCAGTATTTT
TRBD2	17	TRBV6-6	TRBJ2-3	many	CASSYSGTSGGLDTQYF	TGTGCCAGCAGTTACTCCGGGACTAGCGGGGGGTTAGATACGCAGTATTTT
TRBD2	14	TRBV20-1	TRBJ2-3	.	CSAQLRGYTDTQYF	TGCAGTGCGCAATTGCGGGGGTACACAGATACGCAGTATTTT
.	12	TRBV28	TRBJ1-2	many	CASSLSPRGYTF	TGTGCCAGCAGCCTTTCTCCGAGGGGCTACACCTTC
.	15	TRBV27	TRBJ1-4	few	CASSLLGSPDGKLFF	TGTGCCAGCAGTTTACTGGGGTCCCCTGATGGAAAACTGTTTTTT
.	17	TRBV28	TRBJ1-4	.	CASRSERDSSTNEKLFF	TGTGCCAGCAGGTCAGAACGGGACTCTTCGACTAATGAAAAACTGTTTTTT
TRBD1	13	TRBV20-1	TRBJ1-6	many	CSATGGGRSPLHF	TGCAGTGCTACAGGAGGGGGCCGTTCACCCCTCCACTTT
TRBD1	14	TRBV11-1	TRBJ2-5	.	CASSRDRQQETQYF	TGTGCCAGCAGCCGGGACAGACAGCAAGAGACCCAGTACTTC
.	16	TRBV19	TRBJ2-1	.	CASTPRGESSYNEQFF	TGTGCCAGTACCCCAAGGGGGGAGAGCTCCTACAATGAGCAGTTCTTC
TRBD2	14	TRBV2	TRBJ2-3	few	CASRPTSVTDTQYF	TGTGCCAGCAGGCCCACTAGCGTCACAGATACGCAGTATTTT
.	13	TRBV28	TRBJ1-2	few	CASSFRASYGYTF	TGTGCCAGCAGTTTCCGGGCCTCCTATGGCTACACCTTC
.	16	TRBV28	TRBJ2-1	many	CASSLHRSAPYNEQFF	TGTGCCAGCAGTCTCCACAGGTCAGCACCCTACAATGAGCAGTTCTTC
.	13	TRBV7-2	TRBJ2-3	many	CASSPLVADTQYF	TGTGCCAGCAGCCCTCTTGTGGCAGATACGCAGTATTTT
.	12	TRBV6-1	TRBJ2-1	.	CASSRVGYEQFF	TGTGCCAGCAGCAGAGTGGGTTATGAGCAGTTCTTC
.	13	TRBV5-1	TRBJ2-2	few	CASSPGLTRELFF	TGCGCCAGCAGCCCGGGCTTAACAAGGGAGCTGTTTTTT
TRBD1	13	TRBV6-4	TRBJ1-3	few	CASIGQGGNTIYF	TGTGCCAGCATCGGACAGGGTGGAAACACCATATATTTT
.	14	TRBV28	TRBJ1-3	few	CASSPTLPGHTIYF	TGTGCCAGCAGCCCCACCTTGCCGGGGCACACCATATATTTT
TRBD1	14	TRBV6-1	TRBJ2-1	.	CASSGQGAKNEQFF	TGTGCCAGCAGTGGGCAGGGGGCAAAAAATGAGCAGTTCTTC
TRBD1	13	TRBV6-1	TRBJ1-1	many	CAHGQGGGTEAFF	TGTGCCCACGGACAGGGGGGAGGCACTGAAGCTTTCTTT
.	16	TRBV9	TRBJ2-1	.	CASSVVSGGSGNEQFF	TGTGCCAGCAGCGTAGTAAGTGGGGGCTCTGGGAATGAGCAGTTCTTC
TRBD2	14	TRBV20-1	TRBJ2-5	.	CSARATSGLETQYF	TGCAGTGCTAGGGCTACTAGCGGACTAGAGACCCAGTACTTC
.	17	TRBV28	TRBJ1-4	.	CASSFPPAQGSNEKLFF	TGTGCCAGCAGTTTCCCCCCAGCCCAGGGGAGTAATGAAAAACTGTTTTTT